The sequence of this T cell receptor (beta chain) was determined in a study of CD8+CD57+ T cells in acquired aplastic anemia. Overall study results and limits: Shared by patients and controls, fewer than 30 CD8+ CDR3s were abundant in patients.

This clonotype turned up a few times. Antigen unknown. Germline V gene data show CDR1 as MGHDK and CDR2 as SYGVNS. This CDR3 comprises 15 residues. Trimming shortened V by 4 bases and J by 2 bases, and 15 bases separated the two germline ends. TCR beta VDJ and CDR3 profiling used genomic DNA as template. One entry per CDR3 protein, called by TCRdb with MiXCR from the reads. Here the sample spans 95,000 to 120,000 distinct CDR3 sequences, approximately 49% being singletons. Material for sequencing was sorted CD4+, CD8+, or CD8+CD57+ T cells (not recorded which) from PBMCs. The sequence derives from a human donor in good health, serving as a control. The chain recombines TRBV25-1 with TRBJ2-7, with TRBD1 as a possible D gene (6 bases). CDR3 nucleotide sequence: TGTGCCAGCAGTGGTTTGGGGCAGGGGACCTACGAGCAGTACTTC. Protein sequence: CASSGLGQGTYEQYF.